This T cell receptor beta chain was sequenced for a study of shared clonotypes between healthy human individuals. Study results and caveats: Sorted-subset sequencing was shown by rarefaction to be incomplete despite large depth. The generation probabilities recorded for non-shared clonotypes fell below those of clonotypes shared by all four donors.

Germline V CDR1 and CDR2: SGHRS, YFSETQ. This CDR3 is 13 amino acids long. Trimming shortened V by 3 bases and J by 2 bases, and 8 bases separated the two germline ends. Sorted-subset replicate PCRs used 200 ng of genomic DNA. This amount corresponded to some 32,000 T cell genomes. Sequencing was performed with immunoSEQ multiplex PCR; in TCRdb, only in-frame clones are kept and a portion is missing. The table has about 1 million clones, around three quarters seen once. On this clone itself: The antigen is undetermined.

The V call is TRBV5-1, the J call TRBJ2-5; D is undetermined. This clonotype was sampled from a man in his late teens or twenties in good health. Some clones in this sample may be carry-over from other donors' samples. Specimen: memory CD4+ T cells from PBMCs. Subset described: CD45RA-negative fraction. CDR3 sequence: CASSSLRQETQYF. DNA of the CDR3: TGCGCCAGCAGCTCCTTGCGGCAAGAGACCCAGTACTTC.